The 10 T cell receptor beta chains below were found in one sample sequenced in a study of OX40 agonist ivuxolimab in advanced cancers. Clones were sequenced by immunoSEQ multiplex PCR, and TCRdb holds only the in-frame ones, with some missing. The sample yields approximately 69,000 clones, more than 70% seen once. The source material was CD4+ or CD8+ T cells sorted from blood, sampled in a trial of the OX40 agonist ivuxolimab. These receptor sequences come from an adult with an advanced solid tumor such as melanoma, head and neck, liver or kidney cancer.

The V call is TRBV4-1, the J call TRBJ1-1; TRBD1 is a possible D gene (6 bases). CDR3 length: 14 residues. Germline V gives CDR1 MGHRA, CDR2 YSYEKL. V lost 9 bases and J 0 bases, leaving 14 bases between the germline ends. The CDR3 loop is CASRNRAMNTEAFF. CDR3 nucleotide sequence: TGCGCCAGTAGGAACAGGGCAATGAACACTGAAGCTTTCTTT.

The chain joins TRBV19 to TRBJ2-3; D is ambiguous. This CDR3 has 15 residues. Trimming pared 5 bases from V and 5 bases from J, leaving 17 bases between. Germline CDR1 is LNHDA and CDR2 is SQIVND (reference sequence). CDR3 bases: TGTGCCAGTAGTTATAGTGGGGTCCGTGGAGATACGCAGTATTTT. Its translation: CASSYSGVRGDTQYF.

The chain combines TRBV7-2 with TRBJ1-2, with TRBD1 as a possible D gene (6 bases). The length of the CDR3 is 15 residues. The germline V gene has CDR1 SGHTA and CDR2 FQGNSA. With 6 bases removed from V and 4 bases from J, the gap between germline ends came to 18 bases. This CDR3 is CASSPPGGRSYGYTF. DNA of the CDR3: TGTGCCAGCAGTCCCCCCGGGGGGCGAAGCTATGGCTACACCTTC.

The V call is TRBV6-6, the J call TRBJ2-7, with D perhaps given as TRBD1 or TRBD2 (5 bases each). V was trimmed by 0 bases and J by 2 bases, leaving 11 bases between them. Germline assignment: CDR1 MNHNY and CDR2 SVGAGI (reference sequence). The CDR3 consists of 15 residues. The CDR3 loop is CASSYSKGPTYEQYF. The DNA for the CDR3 is TGTGCCAGCAGTTACTCCAAGGGACCTACCTACGAGCAGTACTTC.

As concerns this clone: Distinct nucleotide sequences in the sample also encode this CDR3. The chain joins TRBV18 to TRBJ1-6, with TRBD1 as a possible D gene (5 bases). The CDR3 totals 16 residues. Germline V gene sequence: CDR1 KGHSH, CDR2 LQKENI. V gave up 2 bases and J gave up 7 bases, with 15 bases separating them. The CDR3 region has the DNA TGTGCCAGCTCACCAAGAGAGGGCAGGGAAAATTCACCCCTCCACTTT. It encodes CASSPREGRENSPLHF.

The V and J genes are TRBV7-8 and TRBJ2-3; TRBD1 agrees at 9 bases. Germline trimming cut 5 bases from V and 4 bases from J; bases unmatched to any gene: 10. The CDR3 consists of 16 residues. Germline values: CDR1 SGHVS, CDR2 FQNEAQ. The DNA of the CDR3 is TGTGCCAGCAGCCACCCCTACCGGGACAGGGCAGATACGCAGTATTTT. Its translation: CASSHPYRDRADTQYF. The whole variable domain, remainder taken from reference TRBV7-8 and TRBJ2-3, is GAGVSQSPRYKVAKRGQDVALRCDPISGHVSLFWYQQALGQGPEFLTYFQNEAQLDKSGLPSDRFFAERPEGSVSTLKIQRTQQEDSAVYLCASSHPYRDRADTQYFGPGTRLTVL.

V and J are TRBV11-1 and TRBJ2-1; D remains unclear. The CDR3 extends over 14 amino acids. CDR1 and CDR2 from the germline V gene are SGHAT and FQDESV (reference sequence). Trimming left V 4 bases short and J 0 bases short, with 7 bases between. The CDR3 DNA reads as TGTGCCAGCAGCTCCGCCCACTCCTACAATGAGCAGTTCTTC. It is translated as CASSSAHSYNEQFF. The whole variable domain, remainder taken from reference TRBV11-1 and TRBJ2-1, is EAEVAQSPRYKITEKSQAVAFWCDPISGHATLYWYRQILGQGPELLVQFQDESVVDDSQLPKDRFSAERLKGVDSTLKIQPAELGDSAMYLCASSSAHSYNEQFFGPGTRLTVL.

The chain has TRBV6-5 and TRBJ1-5; no definite D call. The CDR3 extends over 15 amino acids. Trimming cost V 0 bases and J 4 bases, with 10 bases left between them. CDR1 and CDR2 from the germline V gene are MNHEY and SVGAGI. The CDR3 sequence is CASSYSDGVNQPQHF. For the CDR3, the DNA is TGTGCCAGCAGTTACTCCGACGGAGTTAATCAGCCCCAGCATTTT.

This sequence joins TRBV28 and TRBJ1-5; D remains unclear. This CDR3 contains 15 residues. Trimming cost V 2 bases and J 1 base, with 9 bases left between them. CDR1 is MDHEN, CDR2 SYDVKM, per germline. This CDR3 is CASSLVGVSNQPQHF. The DNA for the CDR3 is TGTGCCAGCAGTTTAGTCGGGGTGAGCAATCAGCCCCAGCATTTT. The whole variable domain, remainder taken from reference TRBV28 and TRBJ1-5, is DVKVTQSSRYLVKRTGEKVFLECVQDMDHENMFWYRQDPGLGLRLIYFSYDVKMKEKGDIPEGYSVSREKKERFSLILESASTNQTSMYLCASSLVGVSNQPQHFGDGTRLSIL.

The chain is built from TRBV19 and TRBJ1-1; TRBD1 matches at 7 bases. The CDR3 sequence is 15 residues long. CDR1 and CDR2 (germline): LNHDA, SQIVND (reference sequence). V trimming: 7 bases; J trimming: 4 bases; junction bases outside the gene matches: 12. In DNA form, the CDR3 reads TGTGCCAGTAACAAAGGGCCAGGGGGAGTCACTGAAGCTTTCTTT. It is translated as CASNKGPGGVTEAFF.